This T cell receptor (beta chain) was captured by sequencing in a study of blood T cell repertoires in COVID-19 (TCRdb year 2020). At the level of the whole study: Collaborator samples came from the United States, Italy and Spain and covered acute and convalescent phases of COVID-19. Where HLA class I and class II types were available, the types were taken from metadata supplied by the sample provider, not from assay-based typing. The material from the prospective study consisted of cDNA or gDNA derived from T cells, B-cell-depleted T cells, or PBMCs. A freely available public database, intended as a resource for researchers studying the immune response to SARS-CoV-2, is where the repertoires were released. Deeply sampled blood TCRbeta repertoires from subjects exposed to, actively infected with, or recovered from COVID-19 were included in the dataset. The samples were drawn from two sources: the first 160 participants of the ongoing ImmuneRACE study, and 1,000 to 1,500 subjects contributed by 6 global collaborators. Nearly every sample came with metadata listing a de-identified subject ID, COVID-19 status, age in years and sex. The investigation overall reported the following: The amount of clinical and demographic metadata varied by source and participant and was provided uncurated.

The CDR3 has 16 amino acids, counting the end cysteine and phenylalanine. The kept DNA is CDR3 alone, 48 bases in frame from the first base. Trimming removed 6 bases from V and 6 bases from J; the gene matches leave 10 bases unexplained. Taken from the germline V gene, the CDR1 and CDR2 loops are KGHSH and LQKENI. For this clone: No cognate antigen has been identified for it. Per-base qualities were not stored, and no clone one base away is much larger.

One collaborating source in Seattle enrolled patients during active infection and followed them longitudinally through the course of disease. Collaborating institutions collected whole blood in K2EDTA tubes following their own protocols. For TCRbeta analysis, collaborators shipped samples in one of three forms: frozen whole blood, isolated PBMCs, or DNA extracted from either of those sample types. TCRbeta CDR3 regions were amplified from genomic DNA by means of the immunoSEQ Assay, a bias-controlled multiplex PCR. Turning to the authors' computational methods: Nucleated cell counts per sample were estimated from amplification of reference gene primers within the assay. Sequence reads were collapsed and filtered to measure the absolute abundance of every unique TCRbeta CDR3 rearrangement. For each sample, productive Simpson clonality was calculated as the square root of Simpson's diversity index over productive rearrangements. TCRdb carries this immuneACCESS record with in-frame sequences only. Its versions omit some clonotypes, under half of them owing to an unresolved V gene in the studies checked, with the rest unexplained. V and J calls plus clone size are reproduced from that table; the DNA served to infer D and trimming. Within this sample are roughly 70,000 clones, with roughly 90% of them counted one time only. The ten largest clones capture around 6.3% of the sample.

The clonotype was recovered from a man older than 75 with COVID-19, enrolled during active disease. Rearrangement joined TRBV18 to TRBJ1-5; TRBD1 fits 11 bases in the junction. Material for sequencing was peripheral blood. The DNA sequence is as follows: TGTGCCAGCTCCCTCCTCGGACAGGGGGCCGGTCAGCCCCAGCATTTT. Its protein is CASSLLGQGAGQPQHF.